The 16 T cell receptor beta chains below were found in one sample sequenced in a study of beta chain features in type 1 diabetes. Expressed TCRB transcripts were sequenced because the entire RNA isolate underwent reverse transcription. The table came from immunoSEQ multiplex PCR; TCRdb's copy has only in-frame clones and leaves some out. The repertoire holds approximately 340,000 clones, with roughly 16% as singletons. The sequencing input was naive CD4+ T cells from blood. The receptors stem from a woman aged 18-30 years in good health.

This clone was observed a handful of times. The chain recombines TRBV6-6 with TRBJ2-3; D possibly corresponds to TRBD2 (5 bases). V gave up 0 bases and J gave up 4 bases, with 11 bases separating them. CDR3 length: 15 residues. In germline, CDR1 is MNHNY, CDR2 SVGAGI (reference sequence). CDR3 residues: CASSYSRRSPDTQYF. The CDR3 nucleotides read TGTGCCAGCAGTTACTCTCGGAGGTCGCCAGATACGCAGTATTTT.

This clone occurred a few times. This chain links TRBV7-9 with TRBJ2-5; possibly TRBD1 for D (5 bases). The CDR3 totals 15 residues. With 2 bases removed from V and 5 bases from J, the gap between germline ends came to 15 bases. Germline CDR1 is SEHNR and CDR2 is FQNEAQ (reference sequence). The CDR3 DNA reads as TGTGCCAGCAGCTTAATGCTCAGGGAAAGGGAGACCCAGTACTTC. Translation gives CASSLMLRERETQYF.

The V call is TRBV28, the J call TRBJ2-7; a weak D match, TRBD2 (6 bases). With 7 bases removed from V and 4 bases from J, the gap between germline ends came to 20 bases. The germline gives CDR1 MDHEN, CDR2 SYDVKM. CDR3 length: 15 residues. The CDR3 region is CASTPSGGRFYEQYF. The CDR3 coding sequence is TGTGCCAGCACCCCCAGTGGGGGGAGGTTTTACGAGCAGTACTTC.

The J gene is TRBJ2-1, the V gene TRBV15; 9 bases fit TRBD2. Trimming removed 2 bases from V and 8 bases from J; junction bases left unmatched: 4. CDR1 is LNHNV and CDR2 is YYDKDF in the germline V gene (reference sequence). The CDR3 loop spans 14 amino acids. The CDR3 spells CATSRLGTSHEQFF. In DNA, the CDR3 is TGTGCCACCAGCAGACTCGGGACTAGCCATGAGCAGTTCTTC.

CDR3 DNA sequence: TGTGCCAGCAGCCAGAGGGCGGGGGCTGGCGCTGAAGCTTTCTTT. Its translation is CASSQRAGAGAEAFF. The chain is built from TRBV7-2 and TRBJ1-1, with D possibly matching TRBD1 (6 bases). Trimming took off 5 bases at V and 6 bases at J, with 19 bases between the two ends. Germline V gene lookup returns CDR1 SGHTA and CDR2 FQGNSA. The CDR3 totals 15 residues.

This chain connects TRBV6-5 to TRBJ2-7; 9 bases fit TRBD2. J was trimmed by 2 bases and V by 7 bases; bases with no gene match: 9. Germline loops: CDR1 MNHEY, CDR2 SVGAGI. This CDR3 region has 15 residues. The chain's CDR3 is CASTQGLAGTYEQYF. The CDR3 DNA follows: TGTGCCAGCACTCAGGGGCTAGCGGGAACCTACGAGCAGTACTTC.

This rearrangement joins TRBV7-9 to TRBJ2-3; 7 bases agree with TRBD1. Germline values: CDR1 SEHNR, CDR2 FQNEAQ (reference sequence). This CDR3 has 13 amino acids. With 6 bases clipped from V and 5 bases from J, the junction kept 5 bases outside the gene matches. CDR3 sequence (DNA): TGTGCCAGCAGGTCCCAGGGGGAAGATACGCAGTATTTT. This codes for CASRSQGEDTQYF. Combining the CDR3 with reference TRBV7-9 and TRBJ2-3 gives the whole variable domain DTGVSQNPRHKITKRGQNVTFRCDPISEHNRLYWYRQTLGQGPEFLTYFQNEAQLEKSRLLSDRFSAERPKGSFSTLEIQRTEQGDSAMYLCASRSQGEDTQYFGPGTRLTVL.

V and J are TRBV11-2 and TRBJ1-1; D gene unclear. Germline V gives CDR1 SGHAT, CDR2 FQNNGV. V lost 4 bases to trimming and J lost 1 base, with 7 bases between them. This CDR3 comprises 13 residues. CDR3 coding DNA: TGTGCCAGCAGCTCACAAAGGAACACTGAAGCTTTCTTT. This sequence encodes CASSSQRNTEAFF.

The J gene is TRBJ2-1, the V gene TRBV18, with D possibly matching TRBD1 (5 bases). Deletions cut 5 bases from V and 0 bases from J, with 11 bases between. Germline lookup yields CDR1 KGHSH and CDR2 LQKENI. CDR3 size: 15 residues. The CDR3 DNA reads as TGTGCCAGCTCAGATGGGGCGAGCTCCTACAATGAGCAGTTCTTC. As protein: CASSDGASSYNEQFF.

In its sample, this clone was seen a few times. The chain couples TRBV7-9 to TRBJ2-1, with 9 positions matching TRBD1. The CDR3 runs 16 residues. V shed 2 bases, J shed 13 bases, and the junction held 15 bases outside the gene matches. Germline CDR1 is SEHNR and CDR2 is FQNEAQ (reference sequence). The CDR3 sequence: CASSLLGTGSAAPQFF. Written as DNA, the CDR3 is TGTGCCAGCAGCTTACTCGGGACAGGGTCTGCAGCGCCTCAGTTCTTC. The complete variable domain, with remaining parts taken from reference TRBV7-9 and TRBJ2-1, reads DTGVSQNPRHKITKRGQNVTFRCDPISEHNRLYWYRQTLGQGPEFLTYFQNEAQLEKSRLLSDRFSAERPKGSFSTLEIQRTEQGDSAMYLCASSLLGTGSAAPQFFGPGTRLTVL.

The CDR3 DNA sequence: TGTGCCAGCGCCCGTAGGCAGGGGGCGAATCAGCCCCAGCATTTT. Translation gives CASARRQGANQPQHF. This chain links TRBV19 with TRBJ1-5; 8 positions match TRBD1. This CDR3 is built from 15 residues. Germline CDR1 and CDR2: LNHDA and SQIVND (reference sequence). Trimming took 9 bases from V and 4 from J; bases not matched to a gene: 11.

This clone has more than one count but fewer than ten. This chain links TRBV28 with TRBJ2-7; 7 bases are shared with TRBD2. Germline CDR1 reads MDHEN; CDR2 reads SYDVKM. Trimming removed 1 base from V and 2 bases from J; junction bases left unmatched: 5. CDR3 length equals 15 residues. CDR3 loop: CASSLLGGRTYEQYF. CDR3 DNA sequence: TGTGCCAGCAGTTTATTGGGCGGGAGAACCTACGAGCAGTACTTC.

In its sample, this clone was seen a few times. The CDR3 spells CACHRDSQIPGGGYTF. The CDR3 DNA reads as TGTGCCTGCCACCGGGACAGCCAGATCCCCGGCGGTGGCTACACCTTC. The chain couples TRBV30 to TRBJ1-2; the match to TRBD1 covers 7 bases. V was pared by 6 bases and J by 7 bases, with 20 bases of the junction left unmatched. The CDR3 is 16 residues long. Germline-derived CDR1 and CDR2 are GTSNPN and SVGIG (reference sequence).

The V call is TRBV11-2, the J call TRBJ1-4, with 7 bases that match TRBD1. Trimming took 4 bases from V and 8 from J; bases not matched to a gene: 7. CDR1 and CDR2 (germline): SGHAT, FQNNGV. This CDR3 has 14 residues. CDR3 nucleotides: TGTGCCAGCAGCTCGGGACAGACCCTAGAAAAACTGTTTTTT. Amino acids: CASSSGQTLEKLFF.

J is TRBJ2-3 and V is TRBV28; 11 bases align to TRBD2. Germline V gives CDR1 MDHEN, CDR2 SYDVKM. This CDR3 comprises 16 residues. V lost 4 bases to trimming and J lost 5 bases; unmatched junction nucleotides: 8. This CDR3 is CASSSHSGRAQDTQYF. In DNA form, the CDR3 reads TGTGCCAGCAGTTCCCATAGCGGGAGGGCCCAAGATACGCAGTATTTT.

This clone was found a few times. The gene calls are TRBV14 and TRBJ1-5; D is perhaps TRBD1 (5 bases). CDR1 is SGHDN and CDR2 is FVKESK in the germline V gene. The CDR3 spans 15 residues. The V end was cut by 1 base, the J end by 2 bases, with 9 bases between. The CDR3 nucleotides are TGTGCCAGCAGCCAAGTAGGAGGGGGCAATCAGCCCCAGCATTTT. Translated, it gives CASSQVGGGNQPQHF.